This T cell receptor (beta chain) was sequenced during a study of radiation and T cells in renal cell carcinoma. With regard to this clone: Its antigen remains unknown.

Sequencing used immunoSEQ multiplex PCR; TCRdb keeps in-frame clones, though not all of them. Of roughly 170,000 clones in the sample, approximately 90% were seen once. Broader study findings: From baseline, blood top tumor clonotypes peaked at 2 weeks post-radiation. Without pretreatment biopsies, baseline tumor clonotype presence was undetermined.

Described time point: blood 4 weeks post-SBRT, at nephrectomy. Noted treatment: 15 Gy SBRT to primary tumor, nephrectomy 4 weeks later. The CDR3 runs to 12 residues. V was trimmed by 6 bases and J by 4 bases, leaving 10 bases between them. Germline V gene data show CDR1 as MNHNS and CDR2 as SASEGT. The specimen was blood, collected from a patient whose treatment included radiotherapy and nephrectomy. This TCR came from a woman aged 45-65 years with renal cell carcinoma. The chain employs TRBV6-1 and TRBJ2-7; D remains unclear. The DNA of the CDR3 is TGTGCCAGCAGACGCTTATCATACGAGCAGTACTTC. Residues: CASRRLSYEQYF.